The clone carrying this T cell receptor beta chain was found a few times. The antigen remains undetermined. The germline V gene encodes CDR1 MNHEY and CDR2 SMNVEV (reference sequence). The V segment lost 2 bases and the J segment 2 bases; nucleotides outside the gene matches: 6. The CDR3 runs 17 residues. This specimen comes from a study of identical twins. Findings and caveats of the study: High-abundance cord blood beta clonotypes had fewer insertions; memory repertoires showed none. The study found excess low generation probability among twin-shared out-of-frame alpha sequences.

Unique molecular identifiers were present on cDNA, and template switching added a universal primer site. TCRdb used MiXCR to reprocess the 5' RACE reads, holding one entry per CDR3 protein. This sample has roughly 260,000 distinct CDR3 sequences, with 6% to 8.5% found just once. These data were also filed under a second study, of yellow fever vaccine responses in identical twins.

The chain couples TRBV27 to TRBJ2-7, with TRBD2 matching over 13 bases. This TCR was sampled from a woman aged 18-35 years in good health. Sequenced: CD8+ T cells sorted from blood. The CDR3 DNA reads as TGTGCCAGCAGTTTAGCCGGGACTAGCGGGACTACCTACGAGCAGTACTTC. Translated, it gives CASSLAGTSGTTYEQYF.